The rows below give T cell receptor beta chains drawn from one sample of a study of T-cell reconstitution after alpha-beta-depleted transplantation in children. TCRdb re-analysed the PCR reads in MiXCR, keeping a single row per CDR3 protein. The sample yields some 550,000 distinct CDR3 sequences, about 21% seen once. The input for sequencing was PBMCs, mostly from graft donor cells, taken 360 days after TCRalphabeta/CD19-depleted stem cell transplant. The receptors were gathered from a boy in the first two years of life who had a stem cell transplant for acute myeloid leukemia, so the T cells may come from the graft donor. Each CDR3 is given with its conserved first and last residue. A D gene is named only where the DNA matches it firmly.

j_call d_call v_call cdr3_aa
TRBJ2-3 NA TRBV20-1 CSAVKGTRGSGEAQYF
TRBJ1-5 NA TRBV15 CATSRDLIARVRNQPQHF
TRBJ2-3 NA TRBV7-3 CASSLQGADTQYF
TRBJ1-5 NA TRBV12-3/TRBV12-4 CASSLLGGNQPQHF
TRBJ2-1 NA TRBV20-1 CSAAAVYNEQFF
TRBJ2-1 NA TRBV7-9 CASSFSSVDEQFF
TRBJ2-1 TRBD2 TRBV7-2 CASSLKLAGGSYNEQFF
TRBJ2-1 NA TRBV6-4 CASTRRAIGVWGRLGDNEQFF
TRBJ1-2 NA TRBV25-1 CASSENGLRNYGYTF
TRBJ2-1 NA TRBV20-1 CSARNPPGELNEQFF
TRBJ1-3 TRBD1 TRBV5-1 CASSLAGQGRNTIYF
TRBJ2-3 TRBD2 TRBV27 CASSSQRGVVDTQYF
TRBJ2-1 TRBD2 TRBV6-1 CASNRSGGKNEQFF
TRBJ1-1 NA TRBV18 CASSPTFIRQFFVNTEAFF
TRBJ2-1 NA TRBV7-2 CASSLGLDWNEQFF
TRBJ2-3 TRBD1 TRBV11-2 CASSPMTGSGTDTQYF
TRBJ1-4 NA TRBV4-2 CASSQVTRSTNEKLFF
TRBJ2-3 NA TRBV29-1 CSVVYEDTQYF
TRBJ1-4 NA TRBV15 CATSRDKGLGEKLFF
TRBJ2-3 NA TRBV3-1 CASSQVLLGGTDTQYF
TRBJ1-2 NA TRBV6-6 CASSLYPYGYTF
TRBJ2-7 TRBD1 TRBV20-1 CSASDRGLYEQYF
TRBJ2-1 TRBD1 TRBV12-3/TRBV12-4 CASRAPGGNEQFF
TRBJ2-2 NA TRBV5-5 CASSGEGGPNTGELFF
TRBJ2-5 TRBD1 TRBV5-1 CASSTPGTAQETQYF
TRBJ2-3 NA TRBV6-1 CASSERSWGPTDTQYF
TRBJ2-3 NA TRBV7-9 CASSPKKVLPSTDTQYF
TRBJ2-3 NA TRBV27 CASSLSVDSYTDTQYF
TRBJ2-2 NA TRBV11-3 CASSPRQTGELFF
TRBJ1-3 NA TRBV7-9 CASSLGRRNTIYF
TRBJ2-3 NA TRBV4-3 CASSQRERMTDTQYF
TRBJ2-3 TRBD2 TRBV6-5 CASSYSPAGGTDTQYF
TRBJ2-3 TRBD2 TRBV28 CASMVTGLAVDTQYF
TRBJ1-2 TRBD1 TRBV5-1 CASSAGQDGYGYTF
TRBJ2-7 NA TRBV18 CASSPTGAGEQYF
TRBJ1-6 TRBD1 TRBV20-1 CSAQDRDNSPLHF
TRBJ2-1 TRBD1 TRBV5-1 CASSLEDRGPYNEQFF
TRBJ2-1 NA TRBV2 CASSEAGHEQFF
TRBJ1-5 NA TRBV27 CASSTGHNQPQHF
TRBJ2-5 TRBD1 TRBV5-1 CASSLRQGRPKQETQYF
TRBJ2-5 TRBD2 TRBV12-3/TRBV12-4 CASTPPSGGAAETQYF
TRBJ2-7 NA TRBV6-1 CASSEVWGIVYEQYF
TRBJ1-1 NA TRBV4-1 CASSLGKGTEAFF
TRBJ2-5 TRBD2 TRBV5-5 CASSRMVAGGETQYF
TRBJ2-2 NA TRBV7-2 CASSRQGGDGELFF
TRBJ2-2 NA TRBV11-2 CASSSQGVSTGELFF
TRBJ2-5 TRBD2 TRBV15 CATSRHHSLFLAANQETQYF
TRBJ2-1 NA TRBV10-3 CAISESIGGSTRAHNEQFF
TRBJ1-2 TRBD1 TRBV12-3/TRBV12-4 CASSWSGTGPYGYTF
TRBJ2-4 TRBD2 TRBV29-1 CSYLAGQENIQYF
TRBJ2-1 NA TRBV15 CATSRVTGTYNEQFF
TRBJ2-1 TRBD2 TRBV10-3 CAISLAGNEQFF
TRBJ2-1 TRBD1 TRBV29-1 CSVGVGQDGVGQFF